The 31 T cell receptor beta chains below come from one sample, sequenced in a study of shared clonotypes between healthy human individuals. Profiled with immunoSEQ multiplex PCR; TCRdb holds only in-frame clones, not every one. The data hold under 120,000 clones, with 65% to 75% observed a single time. The specimen was memory CD8+ T cells sorted from blood. As for subset: CD45RO+ cells pooled with CCR7-negative TemRA cells. The receptors here all came from a woman aged 25 to 39 in good health.

The sample holds one count of this clone. The chain recombines TRBV28 with TRBJ2-1; D possibly corresponds to TRBD2 (7 bases). This CDR3 is built from 15 residues. V was trimmed by 3 bases and J by 4 bases, leaving 13 bases between them. Germline V lookup: CDR1 MDHEN, CDR2 SYDVKM. The CDR3 DNA reads TGTGCCAGCAGTTTGGTGGCGGGGGCGTACAATGAGCAGTTCTTC. It encodes CASSLVAGAYNEQFF.

In this sample, this clone is medium-sized. Within the sample, other DNA sequences also encode this same CDR3. The chain employs TRBV6-6 and TRBJ2-2; TRBD2 matches at 10 bases. Germline V gives CDR1 MNHNY, CDR2 SVGAGI (reference sequence). Trimming cost V 2 bases and J 2 bases; bases outside gene matches: 2. There are 16 residues in the CDR3. The CDR3 loop reads CASSYLLAGNTGELFF. DNA of the CDR3: TGTGCCAGCAGTTACCTACTAGCGGGAAACACCGGGGAGCTGTTTTTT.

The chain recombines TRBV11-2 with TRBJ2-2, with D unclear. CDR3 length equals 16 residues. V lost 5 bases, J lost 1 base, and 14 bases lay in between. Germline V gene sequence: CDR1 SGHAT, CDR2 FQNNGV. DNA of the CDR3: TGTGCCAGCAGCCCCTCCGAGACTGTGAACACCGGGGAGCTGTTTTTT. Translation gives CASSPSETVNTGELFF.

The J gene is TRBJ1-1, the V gene TRBV18; no clear D. V lost 3 bases and J 1 base, leaving 12 bases between the germline ends. The CDR3 runs 15 residues. The germline V gene encodes CDR1 KGHSH and CDR2 LQKENI. The CDR3 is CASSPLGLENTEAFF. The CDR3 coding sequence is TGTGCCAGCTCACCGTTAGGGTTGGAGAACACTGAAGCTTTCTTT.

The rearrangement uses TRBV7-9 and TRBJ1-1; D is unresolved. Trimming shortened V by 0 bases and J by 3 bases, and 8 bases separated the two germline ends. The CDR3 spans 14 residues. Germline CDR1 SEHNR, CDR2 FQNEAQ (reference sequence). This CDR3 reads CASSLAPGYTEAFF. The CDR3 nucleotides are TGTGCCAGCAGCTTAGCGCCGGGTTACACTGAAGCTTTCTTT.

CDR3 sequence: CAWARSTNEKLFF. CDR3 DNA: TGTGCCTGGGCACGATCAACTAATGAAAAACTGTTTTTT. The rearrangement joins TRBV30 to TRBJ1-4; D not resolved. The CDR3 is made up of 13 amino acids. V lost 5 bases to trimming and J lost 0 bases, with 7 bases between them. The V gene's germline CDR1 is GTSNPN and CDR2 SVGIG (reference sequence).

This chain connects TRBV7-2 to TRBJ2-1; no clear D gene. Trimming removed 0 bases from V and 1 base from J, with 10 bases in between. Germline V lookup: CDR1 SGHTA, CDR2 FQGNSA. CDR3 length: 16 residues. The CDR3 DNA reads as TGTGCCAGCAGCTTAGCATTTGACGAGTCCTACAATGAGCAGTTCTTC. It encodes CASSLAFDESYNEQFF. Supplemented by reference TRBV7-2 and TRBJ2-1, the full variable domain reads GAGVSQSPSNKVTEKGKDVELRCDPISGHTALYWYRQSLGQGLEFLIYFQGNSAPDKSGLPSDRFSAERTGGSVSTLTIQRTQQEDSAVYLCASSLAFDESYNEQFFGPGTRLTVL.

The V call is TRBV4-2, the J call TRBJ2-3; a weak D match, TRBD2 (6 bases). Trimming cost V 0 bases and J 3 bases, with 10 bases left between them. This CDR3 region has 15 residues. Looked up from germline, CDR1 is LGHNA and CDR2 is YNFKEQ. The CDR3 spells CASSQDWGETDTQYF. The CDR3 DNA reads as TGTGCCAGCAGCCAAGATTGGGGGGAAACAGATACGCAGTATTTT.

The chain recombines TRBV27 with TRBJ2-5, with TRBD1 matching 7 bases. The assigned J gene may be wrong: the sequence end matches TRBJ2-7 better. Per germline, CDR1 MNHEY and CDR2 SMNVEV (reference sequence). The CDR3 is made up of 14 amino acids. In DNA, the CDR3 is TGTGCCAGCAGTGTGACAGGGAGCTCCTACGAGCAGTACTTC. Residues: CASSVTGSSYEQYF.

The chain carries TRBV2 and TRBJ2-2, with 9 bases aligning to TRBD1. Germline trimming cut 9 bases from V and 4 bases from J; bases unmatched to any gene: 9. Germline V gene lookup returns CDR1 SNHLY and CDR2 FYNNEI. The CDR3 runs to 15 residues. CDR3 residues: CASGSGQGGTGELFF. Written as DNA, the CDR3 is TGTGCCAGTGGGTCGGGACAGGGCGGCACCGGGGAGCTGTTTTTT.

The chain recombines TRBV19 with TRBJ2-3; 8 bases fit TRBD1. CDR1 is LNHDA and CDR2 is SQIVND in the germline V gene (reference sequence). CDR3 length: 15 residues. The V and J ends lost 6 bases and 0 bases, in that order; junction bases with no gene match: 5. The CDR3 coding sequence is TGTGCCAGTAGGGCCCGGGACAGGAGCACAGATACGCAGTATTTT. Amino acid sequence: CASRARDRSTDTQYF. The full variable domain, its missing parts supplied by reference TRBV19 and TRBJ2-3, is DGGITQSPKYLFRKEGQNVTLSCEQNLNHDAMYWYRQDPGQGLRLIYYSQIVNDFQKGDIAEGYSVSREKKESFPLTVTSAQKNPTAFYLCASRARDRSTDTQYFGPGTRLTVL.

This clone was recorded only once. The V and J genes are TRBV14 and TRBJ2-1; the match to TRBD2 covers 12 bases. This CDR3 has 19 residues. The J segment lost 4 bases and the V segment lost 4 bases, leaving 14 bases of the junction unmatched. Germline CDR1 and CDR2: SGHDN and FVKESK. The CDR3 DNA follows: TGTGCCAGCAGCCCACAGAGGACTAGCGGGATGTGGTCATACAATGAGCAGTTCTTC. Amino acid sequence: CASSPQRTSGMWSYNEQFF. Complete variable domain (other parts from reference TRBV14 and TRBJ2-1): EAGVTQFPSHSVIEKGQTVTLRCDPISGHDNLYWYRRVMGKEIKFLLHFVKESKQDESGMPNNRFLAERTGGTYSTLKVQPAELEDSGVYFCASSPQRTSGMWSYNEQFFGPGTRLTVL.

This clone was counted a few times. The chain has TRBV20-1 and TRBJ2-1; no reliable D call. CDR3 length equals 10 residues. Trimming removed 5 bases from V and 5 bases from J, with 4 bases in between. The V gene's germline CDR1 is DFQATT and CDR2 SNEGSKA (reference sequence). The CDR3 DNA is TGCAGTGCTGTTAACAATGAGCAGTTCTTC. Its protein is CSAVNNEQFF.

The rearrangement uses TRBV15 and TRBJ1-5; weak D call: TRBD1 (6 bases). This CDR3 has 17 amino acids. In germline, CDR1 is LNHNV, CDR2 YYDKDF (reference sequence). V lost 4 bases to trimming and J lost 6 bases, with 22 bases between them. The CDR3 sequence is CATSTARDNLRSQPQHF. The CDR3 region has the DNA TGTGCCACCAGCACCGCTCGGGACAATTTAAGATCTCAGCCCCAGCATTTT.

The rearrangement joins TRBV2 to TRBJ2-1; the D gene is possibly TRBD1 (6 bases). This CDR3 region has 13 residues. The V and J ends lost 3 bases and 6 bases respectively, with 9 bases between them. Looked up from germline, CDR1 is SNHLY and CDR2 is FYNNEI. The CDR3, as DNA: TGTGCCAGCAGTGAGGGCAGGGGCAATGAGCAGTTCTTC. Its translation: CASSEGRGNEQFF.

In this sample, this clone turned up once. The rearrangement links TRBV7-9 to TRBJ2-1; the match to TRBD2 covers 7 bases. Germline V CDR1 and CDR2: SEHNR, FQNEAQ (reference sequence). The V gene end was trimmed by 8 bases and the J gene end by 0 bases; junction bases not matched to a gene: 13. CDR3 length: 17 residues. CDR3 bases: TGTGCCAGCCTTGACCCCAGCGGGACCGACTCCTACAATGAGCAGTTCTTC. This translates into CASLDPSGTDSYNEQFF.

This clone was detected only once. The V gene is TRBV4-1, the J gene TRBJ2-3; D is ambiguous. This CDR3 is 13 amino acids long. Germline V gene lookup returns CDR1 MGHRA and CDR2 YSYEKL. The V end was cut by 0 bases, the J end by 5 bases, with 6 bases between. The CDR3 DNA reads as TGCGCCAGCAGCCAAGATATTCGAGATACGCAGTATTTT. Translated: CASSQDIRDTQYF.

In its sample, this clone was seen many times. The J gene is TRBJ1-3, the V gene TRBV14, with D perhaps TRBD1 (5 bases). V was clipped by 7 bases and J by 0 bases, with 22 bases between them. The CDR3 sequence is 18 residues long. In germline, CDR1 is SGHDN, CDR2 FVKESK. The CDR3 sequence is CASTPSSLGESSGNTIYF. The CDR3 nucleotides are TGTGCCAGCACTCCTTCTTCTTTAGGGGAGAGCTCTGGAAACACCATATATTTT.

A single count supports this clone. V gene TRBV7-8 combines with J gene TRBJ2-7; D is possibly TRBD1 (6 bases). Trimming left V 3 bases short and J 2 bases short, with 14 bases between. The CDR3 sequence is 15 residues long. Per the germline V gene, CDR1 is SGHVS and CDR2 is FQNEAQ. CDR3 region: CASSFIGGHTYEQYF. CDR3 nucleotide sequence: TGTGCCAGCAGCTTTATTGGGGGACACACCTACGAGCAGTACTTC.

This clone occurred once. The chain employs TRBV7-8 and TRBJ1-2; 8 bases align to TRBD1. The V gene's germline CDR1 is SGHVS and CDR2 FQNEAQ. This CDR3 is built from 14 residues. With 5 bases clipped from V and 5 bases from J, the junction kept 7 bases outside the gene matches. The CDR3 DNA is TGTGCCAGCAGCCTCGGACAGGGAACGTATGGCTACACCTTC. Its protein is CASSLGQGTYGYTF.

The chain combines TRBV27 with TRBJ1-2; 7 bases align to TRBD1. The CDR3 runs 13 residues. V lost 6 bases, J lost 7 bases, and 8 bases stayed unmatched. The V gene's germline CDR1 is MNHEY and CDR2 SMNVEV (reference sequence). CDR3: CASRVPGGGGYTF. The CDR3 nucleotides read TGTGCCAGCAGAGTCCCAGGGGGAGGTGGCTACACCTTC.

This clone showed up many times. The V gene is TRBV5-4, the J gene TRBJ2-3; the D is unclear. Germline V gives CDR1 SGHNT, CDR2 YYREEE (reference sequence). V gave up 4 bases and J gave up 2 bases, with 8 bases separating them. The CDR3 is 13 residues long. The CDR3 DNA is TGTGCCAGCAGCCCCCCCGACACAGATACGCAGTATTTT. Amino acid sequence: CASSPPDTDTQYF. Full variable domain (rest looked up from reference TRBV5-4 and TRBJ2-3): ETGVTQSPTHLIKTRGQQVTLRCSSQSGHNTVSWYQQALGQGPQFIFQYYREEENGRGNFPPRFSGLQFPNYSSELNVNALELDDSALYLCASSPPDTDTQYFGPGTRLTVL.

The table lists this clone with a few counts. The sample contains more than one DNA sequence encoding this CDR3. This rearrangement joins TRBV6-5 to TRBJ2-7; 7 nucleotides agree with TRBD2. The V gene's germline CDR1 is MNHEY and CDR2 SVGAGI. The J segment lost 0 bases and the V segment lost 0 bases, leaving 5 bases of the junction unmatched. The CDR3 length is 16 residues. In DNA, the CDR3 is TGTGCCAGCAGTTACTCGGGGGGGTCCTCCTCCTACGAGCAGTACTTC. Translation gives CASSYSGGSSSYEQYF.

The chain has TRBV19 and TRBJ2-7; TRBD1 matches 7 bases. Germline V CDR1 and CDR2: LNHDA, SQIVND (reference sequence). V lost 1 base to trimming and J lost 1 base; unmatched junction nucleotides: 4. This CDR3 is 15 amino acids long. The CDR3 region has the DNA TGTGCCAGTAGTATAGCCCTGACAGGGTCCTACGAGCAGTACTTC. As protein: CASSIALTGSYEQYF.

This clone was recorded at least ten times. The chain couples TRBV7-9 to TRBJ2-7, with 7 positions matching TRBD1. With 1 base clipped from V and 6 bases from J, the junction kept 3 bases outside the gene matches. CDR3 length: 13 residues. CDR1 is SEHNR and CDR2 is FQNEAQ in the germline V gene (reference sequence). The chain's CDR3 is CASSLGGGSEQYF. For the CDR3, the DNA is TGTGCCAGCAGCTTAGGAGGGGGCTCCGAGCAGTACTTC.

Worth noting for this clone: A much larger clone lies a single base off, so this may be a read error. Other DNA sequences in the same sample also yield this CDR3. The DNA of the CDR3 is TGTGCCAGCAGATTCAGGACTAGCGGCCTCCAAGAGACCCAGTACTTC. It is translated as CASRFRTSGLQETQYF. The chain carries TRBV2 and TRBJ2-5, with TRBD2 matching 10 bases. The CDR3 totals 16 residues. V gave up 6 bases and J gave up 1 base; unmatched junction bases: 8. In germline, CDR1 is SNHLY, CDR2 FYNNEI. The entire variable domain, with the rest obtained from reference TRBV2 and TRBJ2-5, is as follows: EPEVTQTPSHQVTQMGQEVILRCVPISNHLYFYWYRQILGQKVEFLVSFYNNEISEKSEIFDDQFSVERPDGSNFTLKIRSTKLEDSAMYFCASRFRTSGLQETQYFGPGTRLLVL.

This clone is a singleton in its sample. The chain recombines TRBV5-5 with TRBJ1-4; D is undetermined. CDR1 is SGHKS, CDR2 YYEKEE, per germline (reference sequence). This CDR3 comprises 15 residues. The V gene lost 3 bases and the J gene lost 3 bases, with 12 bases spanning the gap. The CDR3 nucleotides are TGTGCCAGCAGCTCGGTAACCGGGGCTAATGAAAAACTGTTTTTT. It encodes CASSSVTGANEKLFF.

This clone has just a few counts. V usage is TRBV14 and J usage is TRBJ2-2, with 9 bases aligning to TRBD2. The ends lost 0 bases at V and 6 bases at J; junction bases unmatched: 8. The CDR3 runs to 17 residues. The germline CDR1 and CDR2 sequences are SGHDN and FVKESK. The CDR3 coding sequence is TGTGCCAGCAGCCAAGATCGGATAGCGGGAGTTGCCGGGGAGCTGTTTTTT. Protein: CASSQDRIAGVAGELFF.

This clone was picked up a small number of times. The V gene is TRBV2, the J gene TRBJ2-7, with D tentatively TRBD2 (5 bases). Per germline, CDR1 SNHLY and CDR2 FYNNEI. This CDR3 region has 12 residues. Trimming cost V 8 bases and J 0 bases, with 8 bases left between them. The CDR3 here is CASGSTSYEQYF. Written as DNA, the CDR3 is TGTGCCAGCGGGAGTACCTCCTACGAGCAGTACTTC.

This clone was recorded at least ten times. This chain connects TRBV25-1 to TRBJ2-1, with 11 bases matching TRBD2. Per germline, CDR1 MGHDK and CDR2 SYGVNS. There are 16 residues in the CDR3. V trimming: 2 bases; J trimming: 7 bases; junction bases outside the gene matches: 7. CDR3 sequence reads: CASSEPGLAEINEQFF. CDR3 in DNA: TGTGCCAGCAGTGAACCGGGACTAGCGGAAATAAATGAGCAGTTCTTC.

This clone was seen a handful of times. The V call is TRBV5-1, the J call TRBJ1-2; no clear D gene. V was cut by 1 base and J by 7 bases, with 17 bases left in between. The germline V gene has CDR1 SGHRS and CDR2 YFSETQ. The CDR3 length is 15 residues. The CDR3 bases are TGCGCCAGCAGCTTGTTTACCGGGGAAGATGGTGGCTACACCTTC. Translation gives CASSLFTGEDGGYTF.